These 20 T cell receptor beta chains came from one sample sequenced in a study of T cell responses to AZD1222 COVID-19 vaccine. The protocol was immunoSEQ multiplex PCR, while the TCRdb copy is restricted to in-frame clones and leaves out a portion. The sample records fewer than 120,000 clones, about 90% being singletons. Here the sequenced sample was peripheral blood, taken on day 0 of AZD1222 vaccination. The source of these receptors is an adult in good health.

The CDR3 spells CASSRAGAYEQYF. Written as DNA, the CDR3 is TGTGCCAGCAGTAGGGCAGGGGCCTACGAGCAGTACTTC. The chain links TRBV27 to TRBJ2-7; the D gene is possibly TRBD1 (6 bases). V lost 5 bases to trimming and J lost 2 bases, with 10 bases between them. The CDR3 loop spans 13 amino acids. Germline V gene sequence: CDR1 MNHEY, CDR2 SMNVEV (reference sequence).

CDR3 sequence reads: CASSFGGQETQYF. CDR3 DNA: TGTGCCAGCAGTTTCGGCGGCCAAGAGACCCAGTACTTC. The chain is built from TRBV27 and TRBJ2-5; the D is unclear. This CDR3 has 13 residues. V gave up 3 bases and J gave up 1 base, with 6 bases separating them. Germline-derived CDR1 and CDR2 are MNHEY and SMNVEV (reference sequence).

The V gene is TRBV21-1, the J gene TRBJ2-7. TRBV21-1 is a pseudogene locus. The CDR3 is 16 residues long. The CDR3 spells CAPEGCRRPDPYEQYF. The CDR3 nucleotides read TGTGCGCCCGAAGGGTGCAGGCGCCCTGATCCCTACGAGCAGTACTTC.

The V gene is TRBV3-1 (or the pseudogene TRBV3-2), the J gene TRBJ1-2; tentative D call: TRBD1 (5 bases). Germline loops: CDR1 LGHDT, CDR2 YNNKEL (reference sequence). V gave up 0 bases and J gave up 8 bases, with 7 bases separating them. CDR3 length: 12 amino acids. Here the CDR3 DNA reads TGTGCCAGCAGCCAAGAAGCAGGGGGCTACACCTTC. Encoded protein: CASSQEAGGYTF.

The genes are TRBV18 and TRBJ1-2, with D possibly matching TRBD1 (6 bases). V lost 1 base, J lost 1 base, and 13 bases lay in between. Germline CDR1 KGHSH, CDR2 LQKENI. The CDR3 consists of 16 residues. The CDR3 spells CASSPRREQGNYGYTF. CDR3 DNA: TGTGCCAGCTCACCACGTCGCGAACAGGGTAACTATGGCTACACCTTC.

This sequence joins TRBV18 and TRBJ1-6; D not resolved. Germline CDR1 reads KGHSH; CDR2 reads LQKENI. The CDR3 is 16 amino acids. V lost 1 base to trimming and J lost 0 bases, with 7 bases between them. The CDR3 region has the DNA TGTGCCAGCTCACCACAGGAGAGCTCCTATAATTCACCCCTCCACTTT. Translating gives CASSPQESSYNSPLHF.

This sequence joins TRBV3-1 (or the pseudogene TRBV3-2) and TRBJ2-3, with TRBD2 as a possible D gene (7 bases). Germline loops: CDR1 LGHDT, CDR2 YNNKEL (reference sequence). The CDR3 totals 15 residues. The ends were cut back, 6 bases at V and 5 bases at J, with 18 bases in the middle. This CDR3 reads CASSPSFGGRDTQYF. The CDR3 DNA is TGTGCCAGCAGTCCAAGCTTCGGGGGGCGAGATACGCAGTATTTT.

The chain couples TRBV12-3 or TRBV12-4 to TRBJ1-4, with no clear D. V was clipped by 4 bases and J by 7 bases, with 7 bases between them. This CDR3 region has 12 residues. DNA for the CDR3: TGTGCCAGCAGTTGGACGGGTGAAAAACTGTTTTTT. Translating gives CASSWTGEKLFF.

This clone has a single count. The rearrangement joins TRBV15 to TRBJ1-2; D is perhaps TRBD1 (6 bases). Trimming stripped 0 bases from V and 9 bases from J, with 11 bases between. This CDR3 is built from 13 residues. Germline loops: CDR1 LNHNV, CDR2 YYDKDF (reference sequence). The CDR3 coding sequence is TGTGCCACCAGCAGAGATGACAGGAGCCGCTACACCTTC. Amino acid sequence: CATSRDDRSRYTF.

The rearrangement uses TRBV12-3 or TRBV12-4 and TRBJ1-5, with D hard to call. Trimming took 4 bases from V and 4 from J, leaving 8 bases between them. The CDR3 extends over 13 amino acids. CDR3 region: CASSSKQNQPQHF. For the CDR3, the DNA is TGTGCCAGCAGTTCAAAGCAAAATCAGCCCCAGCATTTT.

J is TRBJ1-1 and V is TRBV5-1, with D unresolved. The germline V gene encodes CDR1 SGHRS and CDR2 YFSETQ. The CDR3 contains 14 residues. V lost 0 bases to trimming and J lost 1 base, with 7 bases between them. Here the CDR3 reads CASSLVSGNTEAFF. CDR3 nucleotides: TGCGCCAGCAGCTTGGTTTCCGGGAACACTGAAGCTTTCTTT.

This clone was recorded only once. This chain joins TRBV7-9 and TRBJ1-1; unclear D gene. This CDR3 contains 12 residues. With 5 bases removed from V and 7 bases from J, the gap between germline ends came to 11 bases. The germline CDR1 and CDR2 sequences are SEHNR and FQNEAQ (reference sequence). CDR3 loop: CASSLGGGEAFF. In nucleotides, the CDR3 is TGTGCCAGCAGCCTCGGAGGAGGTGAAGCTTTCTTT. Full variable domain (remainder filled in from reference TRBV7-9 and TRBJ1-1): DTGVSQNPRHKITKRGQNVTFRCDPISEHNRLYWYRQTLGQGPEFLTYFQNEAQLEKSRLLSDRFSAERPKGSFSTLEIQRTEQGDSAMYLCASSLGGGEAFFGQGTRLTVV.

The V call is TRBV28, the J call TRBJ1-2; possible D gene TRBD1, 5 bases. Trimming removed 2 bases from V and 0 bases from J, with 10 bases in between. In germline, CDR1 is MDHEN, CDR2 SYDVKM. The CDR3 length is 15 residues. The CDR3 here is CASSLGASANYGYTF. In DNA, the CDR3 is TGTGCCAGCAGTTTAGGGGCCTCAGCTAACTATGGCTACACCTTC.

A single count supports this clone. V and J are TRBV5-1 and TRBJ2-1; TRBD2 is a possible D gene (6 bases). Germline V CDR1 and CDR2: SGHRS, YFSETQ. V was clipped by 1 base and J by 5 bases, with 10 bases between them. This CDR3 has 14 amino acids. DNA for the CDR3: TGCGCCAGCAGCTTGCAAAAGCGGGACAATGAGCAGTTCTTC. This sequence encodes CASSLQKRDNEQFF.

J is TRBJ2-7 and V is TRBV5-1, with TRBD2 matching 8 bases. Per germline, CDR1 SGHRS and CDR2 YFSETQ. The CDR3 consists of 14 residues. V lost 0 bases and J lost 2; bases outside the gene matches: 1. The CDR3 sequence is CASSLVSGTYEQYF. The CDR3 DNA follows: TGCGCCAGCAGCTTGGTTAGCGGGACCTACGAGCAGTACTTC. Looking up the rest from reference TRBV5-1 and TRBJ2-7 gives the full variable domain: KAGVTQTPRYLIKTRGQQVTLSCSPISGHRSVSWYQQTPGQGLQFLFEYFSETQRNKGNFPGRFSGRQFSNSRSEMNVSTLELGDSALYLCASSLVSGTYEQYFGPGTRLTVT.

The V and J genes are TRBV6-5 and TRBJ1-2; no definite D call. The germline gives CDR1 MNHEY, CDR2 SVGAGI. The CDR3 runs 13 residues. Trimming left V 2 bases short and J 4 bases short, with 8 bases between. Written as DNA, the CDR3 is TGTGCCAGCAGTTACGGTTCCCGCTATGGCTACACCTTC. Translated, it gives CASSYGSRYGYTF.

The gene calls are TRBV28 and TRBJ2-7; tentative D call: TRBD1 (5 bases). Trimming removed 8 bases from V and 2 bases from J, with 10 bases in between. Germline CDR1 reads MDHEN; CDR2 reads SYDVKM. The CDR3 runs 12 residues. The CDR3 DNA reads TGTGCCAGCCATGACAGCGCCTACGAGCAGTACTTC. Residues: CASHDSAYEQYF.

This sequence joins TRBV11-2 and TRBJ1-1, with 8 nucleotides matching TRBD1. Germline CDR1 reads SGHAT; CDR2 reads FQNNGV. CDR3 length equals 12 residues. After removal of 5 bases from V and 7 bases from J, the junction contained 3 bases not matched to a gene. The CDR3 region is CASSLQGVEAFF. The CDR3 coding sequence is TGTGCCAGCAGCCTACAGGGGGTTGAAGCTTTCTTT.

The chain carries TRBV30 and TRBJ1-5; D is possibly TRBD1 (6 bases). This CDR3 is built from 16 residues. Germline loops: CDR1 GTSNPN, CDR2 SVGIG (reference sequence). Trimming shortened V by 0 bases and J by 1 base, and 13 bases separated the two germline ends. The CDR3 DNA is TGTGCCTGGAGTGTAATCGCAGGGGCGAGCAATCAGCCCCAGCATTTT. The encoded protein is CAWSVIAGASNQPQHF.

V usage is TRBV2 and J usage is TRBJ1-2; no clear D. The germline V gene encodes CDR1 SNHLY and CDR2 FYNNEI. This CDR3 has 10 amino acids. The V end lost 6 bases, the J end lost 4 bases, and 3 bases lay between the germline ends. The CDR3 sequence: CASRSYGYTF. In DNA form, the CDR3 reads TGTGCCAGCAGAAGCTATGGCTACACCTTC. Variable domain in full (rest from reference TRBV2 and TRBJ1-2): EPEVTQTPSHQVTQMGQEVILRCVPISNHLYFYWYRQILGQKVEFLVSFYNNEISEKSEIFDDQFSVERPDGSNFTLKIRSTKLEDSAMYFCASRSYGYTFGSGTRLTVV.